The sequence of this T cell receptor beta chain was determined in a study of cytomegalovirus exposure and HLA in healthy donors. V trimming: 3 bases; J trimming: 3 bases; junction bases outside the gene matches: 4. Germline assignment: CDR1 SGHVS and CDR2 FNYEAQ. This CDR3 has 16 residues. Amplification used 60 Vbeta primers and 13 Jbeta primers. TCRdb's copy holds only in-frame clones and misses some; the assay was immunoSEQ multiplex PCR. This table holds roughly 100,000 clones, under 85% found once. Study conclusions and caveats: Equally common other TCR beta chains were less clonally expanded than HLA-associated ones, a later analysis found.

This clone was seen only a few times. Its antigen remains unidentified. This rearrangement joins TRBV7-6 to TRBJ2-1; 11 bases align to TRBD2. This sequence originates from a man in his forties or fifties in good health and CMV-seronegative. Sample: PBMCs. DNA for the CDR3: TGTGCCAGCAGCTTTAGCGGGGGGGAACTCTACAATGAGCAGTTCTTC. Encoded protein: CASSFSGGELYNEQFF.